The rows below give T cell receptor beta chains drawn from one sample of a study of read filtering for tumor transcriptome and immune sequencing. TCRdb independently ran MiXCR on the reads; one entry per CDR3 protein. Altogether about 22,000 distinct CDR3 sequences are present, about 13% being singletons, with the ten largest covering around 66%. Source material: a population of CD138-negative cells sorted from bone marrow. These receptor sequences come from a donor older than 35 with multiple myeloma. Both conserved end residues are part of each CDR3. The D gene is left open where the match is weak. Size is omitted from some rows. Given values are once, few, many or a class for expanded clones.

D gene: NA
V gene: TRBV3-1
clone size: many
J gene: TRBJ2-5
CDR3 protein: CASSQDWGRETQYF
CDR3 DNA: TGTGCCAGCAGCCAAGACTGGGGGCGGGAGACCCAGTACTTC

D gene: TRBD2
V gene: TRBV28
clone size: many
J gene: TRBJ2-5
CDR3 protein: CASRGGLEQETQYF
CDR3 DNA: TGTGCCAGCAGGGGGGGACTAGAGCAAGAGACCCAGTACTTC

D gene: TRBD1
V gene: TRBV18
clone size: NA
J gene: TRBJ1-5
CDR3 protein: CASSKGAGGDQPQHF
CDR3 DNA: TGTGCCAGCTCCAAGGGGGCAGGAGGGGATCAGCCCCAGCATTTT

D gene: NA
V gene: TRBV12-3/TRBV12-4
clone size: NA
J gene: TRBJ2-1
CDR3 protein: CASREGVGNEQFF
CDR3 DNA: TGTGCCAGCAGAGAGGGAGTCGGCAATGAGCAGTTCTTC

D gene: NA
V gene: TRBV20-1
clone size: many
J gene: TRBJ2-3
CDR3 protein: CSARHQIPMTDTQYF
CDR3 DNA: TGCAGTGCTAGACACCAGATCCCAATGACGGATACGCAGTATTTT

D gene: TRBD2
V gene: TRBV6-5
clone size: many
J gene: TRBJ2-1
CDR3 protein: CASSYVLAGGDEQFF
CDR3 DNA: TGTGCCAGCAGTTACGTCCTAGCGGGAGGAGACGAGCAGTTCTTC

D gene: TRBD1
V gene: TRBV28
clone size: many
J gene: TRBJ1-2
CDR3 protein: CASSPGQGVDGYTF
CDR3 DNA: TGTGCCAGCAGTCCGGGACAGGGTGTAGATGGCTACACCTTC

D gene: TRBD1
V gene: TRBV7-2
clone size: many
J gene: TRBJ2-1
CDR3 protein: CASSLDRGSYNEQFF
CDR3 DNA: TGTGCCAGCAGCTTAGACAGGGGGTCCTACAATGAGCAGTTCTTC

D gene: TRBD2
V gene: TRBV20-1
clone size: NA
J gene: TRBJ2-1
CDR3 protein: CSARDSAILGLSLDEQLF
CDR3 DNA: TGCAGTGCTAGAGATTCGGCTATACTGGGACTAAGTCTGGATGAGCAGCTCTTC

D gene: TRBD1
V gene: TRBV5-1
clone size: many
J gene: TRBJ2-5
CDR3 protein: CASSQTGTVETQYF
CDR3 DNA: TGCGCCAGCAGCCAGACAGGGACGGTAGAGACCCAGTACTTC

D gene: TRBD1
V gene: TRBV5-1
clone size: many
J gene: TRBJ1-1
CDR3 protein: CASSWDRSGEAFF
CDR3 DNA: TGCGCCAGCAGCTGGGACAGGTCCGGTGAAGCTTTCTTT

D gene: TRBD1
V gene: TRBV2
clone size: many
J gene: TRBJ2-5
CDR3 protein: CASKTGIQETHYF
CDR3 DNA: TGTGCCAGCAAGACAGGGATACAAGAGACCCACTACTTC

D gene: NA
V gene: TRBV5-1
clone size: many
J gene: TRBJ2-7
CDR3 protein: CASSLGTHYEQYF
CDR3 DNA: TGCGCCAGCAGCTTAGGCACCCACTACGAGCAGTACTTC

D gene: NA
V gene: TRBV5-1
clone size: few
J gene: TRBJ2-3
CDR3 protein: CVSSLRVATDTQYF
CDR3 DNA: TGCGTCAGCAGCTTACGGGTTGCCACAGATACGCAGTATTTT

D gene: TRBD2
V gene: TRBV13
clone size: many
J gene: TRBJ2-5
CDR3 protein: CASSHLAGGMETQYF
CDR3 DNA: TGTGCCAGCAGCCACCTAGCGGGAGGGATGGAGACCCAGTACTTC

D gene: TRBD1
V gene: TRBV2
clone size: many
J gene: TRBJ2-6
CDR3 protein: CASSLQGTGANVLTF
CDR3 DNA: TGTGCCAGCTCCTTACAGGGGACGGGGGCCAACGTCCTGACTTTC

D gene: NA
V gene: TRBV6-5
clone size: NA
J gene: TRBJ1-5
CDR3 protein: CVSSHGYSEPQHF
CDR3 DNA: TGTGTCAGCAGTCACGGATATTCCGAGCCCCAGCATTTT

D gene: NA
V gene: TRBV20-1
clone size: many
J gene: TRBJ2-3
CDR3 protein: CSARSVSTDTQYF
CDR3 DNA: TGCAGTGCTAGATCTGTCAGCACAGATACGCAGTATTTT

D gene: NA
V gene: TRBV6-2/TRBV6-3
clone size: many
J gene: TRBJ1-1
CDR3 protein: CASSYGGRNTEAFF
CDR3 DNA: TGTGCCAGCAGTTATGGGGGTCGGAACACTGAAGCTTTCTTT

D gene: TRBD1
V gene: TRBV12-3/TRBV12-4
clone size: many
J gene: TRBJ1-2
CDR3 protein: CASSPPGQGFLGYTF
CDR3 DNA: TGTGCCAGCAGTCCTCCGGGACAGGGGTTTCTGGGCTACACCTTC

D gene: TRBD1
V gene: TRBV3-1
clone size: many
J gene: TRBJ2-7
CDR3 protein: CASSQGQGATYEQYF
CDR3 DNA: TGTGCCAGCAGCCAAGGACAGGGGGCAACCTACGAGCAGTACTTC

D gene: TRBD1
V gene: TRBV29-1
clone size: many
J gene: TRBJ2-3
CDR3 protein: CSVLGQSTDTQYF
CDR3 DNA: TGCAGCGTCCTGGGACAGAGCACAGATACGCAGTATTTT

D gene: TRBD2
V gene: TRBV7-9
clone size: NA
J gene: TRBJ2-7
CDR3 protein: CASSRMGGDEQYF
CDR3 DNA: TGTGCCAGCAGCCGCATGGGAGGGGACGAGCAGTACTTC

D gene: NA
V gene: TRBV4-2
clone size: many
J gene: TRBJ2-5
CDR3 protein: CASSQSLGQETQYF
CDR3 DNA: TGTGCCAGCAGCCAGTCACTAGGGCAAGAGACCCAGTACTTC

D gene: NA
V gene: TRBV20-1
clone size: NA
J gene: TRBJ2-5
CDR3 protein: CSAQIAREGETQYF
CDR3 DNA: TGCAGTGCCCAGATAGCAAGGGAAGGGGAGACCCAGTACTTC

D gene: TRBD1
V gene: TRBV11-2
clone size: many
J gene: TRBJ1-1
CDR3 protein: CASSSVPGQGPGTEAFF
CDR3 DNA: TGTGCCAGCAGCTCAGTCCCGGGACAGGGTCCGGGGACTGAAGCTTTCTTT

D gene: NA
V gene: TRBV27
clone size: NA
J gene: TRBJ2-1
CDR3 protein: CASRPRPGGAHNDQFF
CDR3 DNA: TGTGCCAGCAGACCTAGGCCAGGAGGCGCCCACAATGATCAGTTCTTC

D gene: NA
V gene: TRBV20-1
clone size: many
J gene: TRBJ1-4
CDR3 protein: CSARDYRFEKLFF
CDR3 DNA: TGCAGTGCTAGAGATTACCGGTTTGAAAAACTGTTTTTT

D gene: TRBD1
V gene: TRBV2
clone size: many
J gene: TRBJ2-7
CDR3 protein: CASSPTGGWGEQYF
CDR3 DNA: TGTGCCAGCAGTCCCACAGGGGGCTGGGGCGAGCAGTACTTC

D gene: TRBD1
V gene: TRBV29-1
clone size: NA
J gene: TRBJ2-7
CDR3 protein: CSVVEGANEQYF
CDR3 DNA: TGCAGCGTTGTCGAGGGGGCCAACGAGCAGTACTTC

D gene: TRBD2
V gene: TRBV5-1
clone size: many
J gene: TRBJ2-1
CDR3 protein: CASSEAFLAGSNEQFF
CDR3 DNA: TGCGCCAGCAGCGAGGCGTTTCTAGCGGGAAGTAATGAGCAGTTCTTC

D gene: NA
V gene: TRBV7-9
clone size: many
J gene: TRBJ2-3
CDR3 protein: CASSLGTFNTQYF
CDR3 DNA: TGTGCCAGCAGCTTAGGGACCTTTAATACGCAGTATTTT

D gene: NA
V gene: TRBV11-2
clone size: many
J gene: TRBJ2-3
CDR3 protein: CASSPKAGTSGDTQYF
CDR3 DNA: TGTGCCAGCAGCCCTAAAGCCGGGACGAGTGGAGATACGCAGTATTTT

D gene: NA
V gene: TRBV6-1
clone size: NA
J gene: TRBJ2-7
CDR3 protein: CASSSDSPYEQYF
CDR3 DNA: TGTGCCAGCAGCTCAGACAGTCCTTACGAGCAGTACTTC

D gene: TRBD2
V gene: TRBV4-2
clone size: many
J gene: TRBJ2-7
CDR3 protein: CASSQTTSGIFEQYF
CDR3 DNA: TGTGCCAGCAGCCAAACGACTAGCGGGATTTTCGAGCAGTACTTC

D gene: TRBD1
V gene: TRBV28
clone size: many
J gene: TRBJ1-5
CDR3 protein: CASSHGDRSNQPQHF
CDR3 DNA: TGTGCCAGCAGCCATGGGGACAGAAGCAATCAGCCCCAGCATTTT

D gene: TRBD1
V gene: TRBV14
clone size: many
J gene: TRBJ2-7
CDR3 protein: CASSPLTGGYEQYF
CDR3 DNA: TGTGCCAGCAGCCCACTGACAGGGGGATACGAGCAGTACTTC

D gene: TRBD1
V gene: TRBV5-1
clone size: many
J gene: TRBJ2-3
CDR3 protein: CASSSPGQGSTDTQYF
CDR3 DNA: TGCGCCAGCAGCTCTCCGGGACAGGGTAGCACAGATACGCAGTATTTT

D gene: NA
V gene: TRBV5-1
clone size: few
J gene: TRBJ2-5
CDR3 protein: CASSSQTGEWETQYF
CDR3 DNA: TGCGCCAGCAGCTCTCAGACGGGGGAGTGGGAGACCCAGTACTTC

D gene: NA
V gene: TRBV28
clone size: many
J gene: TRBJ2-1
CDR3 protein: CASSLNGVSYNEQFF
CDR3 DNA: TGTGCCAGCAGTTTAAATGGGGTATCCTACAATGAGCAGTTCTTC

D gene: TRBD2
V gene: TRBV9
clone size: few
J gene: TRBJ2-7
CDR3 protein: CASSVARGGIYEQYF
CDR3 DNA: TGTGCCAGCAGCGTAGCCCGGGGGGGTATATACGAGCAGTACTTC

D gene: TRBD1
V gene: TRBV11-2
clone size: few
J gene: TRBJ2-1
CDR3 protein: CASSTLRTGGYNEQFF
CDR3 DNA: TGTGCCAGCAGCACCTTGCGAACAGGGGGGTACAATGAGCAGTTCTTC

D gene: NA
V gene: TRBV7-9
clone size: many
J gene: TRBJ1-1
CDR3 protein: CASSPRPGTEAFF
CDR3 DNA: TGTGCCAGCAGCCCCCGCCCTGGCACTGAAGCTTTCTTT

D gene: NA
V gene: TRBV6-1
clone size: many
J gene: TRBJ2-3
CDR3 protein: CASRFGFSSTDTQYF
CDR3 DNA: TGTGCCAGCAGATTTGGGTTTTCTAGCACAGATACGCAGTATTTT

D gene: TRBD1
V gene: TRBV7-9
clone size: many
J gene: TRBJ2-7
CDR3 protein: CASSPFPGQGVATEQYF
CDR3 DNA: TGTGCCAGCAGCCCTTTCCCGGGACAGGGAGTGGCAACCGAGCAGTACTTC

D gene: NA
V gene: TRBV6-1
clone size: NA
J gene: TRBJ2-7
CDR3 protein: CASRFAGPGYEQYF
CDR3 DNA: TGTGCCAGCAGATTCGCAGGCCCTGGTTACGAGCAGTACTTC

D gene: NA
V gene: TRBV7-3
clone size: few
J gene: TRBJ2-1
CDR3 protein: CASSAGVEQFF
CDR3 DNA: TGTGCCAGCAGCGCCGGGGTTGAGCAGTTCTTC

D gene: NA
V gene: TRBV28
clone size: medium-sized
J gene: TRBJ2-7
CDR3 protein: CASSPLATEAYF
CDR3 DNA: TGTGCCAGCAGTCCCCTTGCCACGGAGGCATACTTC

D gene: TRBD1
V gene: TRBV5-6
clone size: many
J gene: TRBJ1-4
CDR3 protein: CASSSEQGVNEKLFF
CDR3 DNA: TGTGCCAGCAGCTCCGAACAGGGGGTGAATGAAAAACTGTTTTTT

D gene: NA
V gene: TRBV7-9
clone size: NA
J gene: TRBJ1-5
CDR3 protein: CASSPVGADQPQHF
CDR3 DNA: TGTGCCAGCAGCCCAGTGGGGGCGGATCAGCCCCAGCATTTT

D gene: NA
V gene: TRBV27
clone size: few
J gene: TRBJ2-2
CDR3 protein: CASRRGRSGGELFF
CDR3 DNA: TGTGCCAGCAGGAGAGGAAGGTCAGGCGGGGAGCTGTTTTTT

D gene: TRBD2
V gene: TRBV3-1
clone size: few
J gene: TRBJ2-7
CDR3 protein: CASSPSGTYEQYF
CDR3 DNA: TGTGCCAGCAGCCCTAGCGGGACCTACGAGCAGTACTTC

D gene: TRBD1
V gene: TRBV7-4
clone size: many
J gene: TRBJ1-4
CDR3 protein: CASSMVRTGSTNEKLFF
CDR3 DNA: TGTGCCAGCAGCATGGTGCGGACAGGTTCCACTAATGAAAAACTGTTTTTT

D gene: TRBD2
V gene: TRBV6-5
clone size: once
J gene: TRBJ2-5
CDR3 protein: CASSYSTGWLAGGQGETQYF
CDR3 DNA: TGTGCCAGCAGTTACTCCACGGGGTGGCTAGCGGGAGGGCAGGGGGAGACCCAGTACTTC

D gene: TRBD2
V gene: TRBV9
clone size: many
J gene: TRBJ2-5
CDR3 protein: CASSPDVLAGVLGTQYF
CDR3 DNA: TGTGCCAGCAGCCCAGATGTCCTAGCGGGAGTTTTAGGGACCCAGTACTTC

D gene: NA
V gene: TRBV13
clone size: many
J gene: TRBJ2-7
CDR3 protein: CASSSDSYEQYF
CDR3 DNA: TGTGCCAGCAGCTCTGACTCCTACGAGCAGTACTTC

D gene: TRBD2
V gene: TRBV5-1
clone size: NA
J gene: TRBJ2-5
CDR3 protein: CASSSLAFSGRGETQYF
CDR3 DNA: TGCGCCAGCAGCTCGCTCGCCTTTAGCGGGAGAGGAGAGACCCAGTACTTC